The 26 T cell receptor beta chains in this list originate from one sample, sequenced in a study of ipilimumab plus nivolumab after autologous stem cell transplantation. TCRdb's table, derived via immunoSEQ multiplex PCR, lists solely in-frame clones and lacks some. The sample has about 43,000 clones, around nine tenths seen once; the top ten hold around 0.9%. The starting material was PBMCs, obtained in a trial of ipilimumab plus nivolumab as post-transplant consolidation. These receptors came from a male donor with multiple myeloma.

The J gene is TRBJ2-1, the V gene TRBV10-1, with 8 bases lining up with TRBD2. Germline assignment: CDR1 WNHNN and CDR2 SYGVQD (reference sequence). The CDR3 length is 16 residues. Losses at the gene ends were 7 bases for V and 0 bases for J; bases not matched to a gene: 8. The CDR3: CASIGTSKSSYNEQFF. CDR3 sequence (DNA): TGCGCCAGCATCGGGACTAGTAAATCCTCCTACAATGAGCAGTTCTTC.

CDR3 nucleotide sequence: TGTGCCAGCAGTCCCCTGGACGCCTCGGGGGCTTTCTTT. It specifies CASSPLDASGAFF. This chain uses TRBV6-5 with TRBJ1-1; D call uncertain. V lost 5 bases, J lost 11 bases, and 18 bases lay in between. Germline V gene lookup returns CDR1 MNHEY and CDR2 SVGAGI. This CDR3 contains 13 residues.

This clone has more than one count but fewer than ten. The V call is TRBV28, the J call TRBJ1-1; 8 bases are a match to TRBD1. Losses at the gene ends were 6 bases for V and 3 bases for J; bases not matched to a gene: 15. The CDR3 length is 17 residues. Germline loops: CDR1 MDHEN, CDR2 SYDVKM. The chain's CDR3 is CASRIFLGTGPHTEAFF. Here the CDR3 DNA reads TGTGCCAGCAGGATATTCCTCGGGACAGGTCCCCACACTGAAGCTTTCTTT.

The rearrangement uses TRBV27 and TRBJ1-5; D possibly corresponds to TRBD1 (6 bases). The CDR3 has 16 amino acids. V was trimmed by 3 bases and J by 0 bases, leaving 12 bases between them. Germline V gene lookup returns CDR1 MNHEY and CDR2 SMNVEV (reference sequence). The CDR3 sequence is CASSLRGAYSNQPQHF. The CDR3 DNA sequence: TGTGCCAGCAGTTTGAGGGGGGCCTATAGCAATCAGCCCCAGCATTTT.

The CDR3 spells CASSENQEFYEQYF. CDR3 coding DNA: TGTGCCAGCAGTGAAAACCAAGAGTTCTACGAGCAGTACTTC. The genes are TRBV2 and TRBJ2-7; no definite D call. Deletions cut 2 bases from V and 3 bases from J, with 11 bases between. Germline CDR1 and CDR2: SNHLY and FYNNEI. This CDR3 has 14 residues.

This clone was counted a few times. The rearrangement links TRBV27 to TRBJ1-5; D uncertain. V dropped 5 bases and J dropped 12 bases, with 17 bases sitting between them. This CDR3 has 13 amino acids. Germline V lookup: CDR1 MNHEY, CDR2 SMNVEV (reference sequence). CDR3 region: CASSRIGQLLQHF. Here the CDR3 DNA reads TGTGCCAGCAGTAGAATAGGCCAGCTTCTCCAGCATTTT.

The rearrangement joins TRBV19 to TRBJ1-2; D ambiguous. V shed 11 bases and J shed 0 bases, with 10 bases lying between them. This CDR3 spans 12 amino acids. Germline CDR1 and CDR2: LNHDA and SQIVND (reference sequence). The CDR3 DNA reads as TGTGCCGGACGGACGGCTAACTATGGCTACACCTTC. It encodes CAGRTANYGYTF.

J is TRBJ2-7 and V is TRBV5-6; TRBD2 matches 12 bases. V was clipped by 0 bases and J by 7 bases; unmatched bases: 2. Germline-derived CDR1 and CDR2 are SGHDT and YYEEEE. The CDR3 is 14 residues long. The CDR3 loop is CASSLAGTSGEQYF. CDR3 in DNA: TGTGCCAGCAGCTTGGCTGGGACTAGCGGGGAGCAGTACTTC.

The rearrangement joins TRBV27 to TRBJ1-1; D is perhaps TRBD1 (6 bases). V was pared by 5 bases and J by 0 bases, with 10 bases between. This CDR3 is built from 14 residues. Per the germline V gene, CDR1 is MNHEY and CDR2 is SMNVEV (reference sequence). This CDR3 reads CASSPTGMNTEAFF. The DNA for the CDR3 is TGTGCCAGCAGTCCCACAGGGATGAACACTGAAGCTTTCTTT.

A note on this clone: Distinct nucleotide sequences in the sample also encode this CDR3. The V and J genes are TRBV19 and TRBJ2-2; D is possibly TRBD2 (5 bases). The V end was cut by 1 base, the J end by 8 bases, with 8 bases between. This CDR3 contains 13 residues. Germline assignment: CDR1 LNHDA and CDR2 SQIVND (reference sequence). CDR3 DNA sequence: TGTGCCAGTAGTATAGTGGGGAGTGGGGAGCTGTTTTTT. This codes for CASSIVGSGELFF.

This clone occurred once. V gene TRBV9 combines with J gene TRBJ2-7; 9 bases are shared with TRBD2. Germline-derived CDR1 and CDR2 are SGDLS and YYNGEE. The CDR3 is 13 amino acids. J gave up 12 bases and V 4 bases, and 11 bases lay outside the gene matches. The CDR3 sequence: CASSLDIAGVPYF. The DNA of the CDR3 is TGTGCCAGCAGCCTAGACATAGCGGGAGTTCCGTACTTC.

The chain has TRBV10-3 and TRBJ2-7, with 10 bases matching TRBD1. V was clipped by 7 bases and J by 0 bases; unmatched bases: 12. Germline CDR1 reads ENHRY; CDR2 reads SYGVKD. The CDR3 loop spans 17 amino acids. CDR3 nucleotides: TGTGCCATCACCCGGGACAGGGGATCGTCGGGCTCCTACGAGCAGTACTTC. It specifies CAITRDRGSSGSYEQYF.

This rearrangement joins TRBV10-1 to TRBJ2-3, with 7 bases fitting TRBD2. V gave up 3 bases and J gave up 0 bases; unmatched junction bases: 3. This CDR3 comprises 15 residues. From germline, CDR1 is WNHNN and CDR2 SYGVQD (reference sequence). Here the CDR3 DNA reads TGCGCCAGCAGTGACCCAGCGGGGAGCACAGATACGCAGTATTTT. It translates to CASSDPAGSTDTQYF.

The chain recombines TRBV30 with TRBJ2-1, with 8 positions matching TRBD2. With V trimmed by 2 bases and J by 0 bases, 3 bases remained unmatched. The CDR3 runs to 15 residues. CDR1 is GTSNPN, CDR2 SVGIG, per germline (reference sequence). CDR3 region: CAWSTGTSSYNEQFF. The DNA of the CDR3 is TGTGCCTGGAGTACGGGGACTAGCTCCTACAATGAGCAGTTCTTC.

V usage is TRBV7-6 and J usage is TRBJ1-1, with a tentative D call TRBD1 (5 bases). V was pared by 3 bases and J by 1 base, with 9 bases between. The CDR3 spans 14 residues. Looked up from germline, CDR1 is SGHVS and CDR2 is FNYEAQ. CDR3: CASSFLTENTEAFF. CDR3 DNA sequence: TGTGCCAGCAGCTTCCTGACAGAGAACACTGAAGCTTTCTTT.

The chain uses TRBV11-2 and TRBJ2-7, with 7 bases aligning to TRBD2. The CDR3 extends over 17 amino acids. J gave up 0 bases and V 6 bases, and 14 bases lay outside the gene matches. From germline, CDR1 is SGHAT and CDR2 FQNNGV. The CDR3 DNA reads TGTGCCAGCAGGGGGGAGGGTCGAAGGAGGGGCTCCTACGAGCAGTACTTC. This gives the protein CASRGEGRRRGSYEQYF.

The gene calls are TRBV7-3 and TRBJ2-2; D ambiguous. The CDR3 totals 14 residues. V was cut by 5 bases and J by 8 bases, with 15 bases left in between. The germline CDR1 and CDR2 sequences are SGHTA and FQGTGA. CDR3 nucleotides: TGTGCCAGCAGCCCGCCCGGACCGGCAGGGGAGCTGTTTTTT. Its protein is CASSPPGPAGELFF.

The chain recombines TRBV27 with TRBJ1-5; D is uncertain. Trimming cost V 6 bases and J 2 bases, with 8 bases left between them. The length of the CDR3 is 13 residues. Germline V lookup: CDR1 MNHEY, CDR2 SMNVEV (reference sequence). CDR3 residues: CASSPLGNQPQHF. The CDR3 DNA follows: TGTGCCAGCAGCCCTCTGGGCAATCAGCCCCAGCATTTT.

The gene calls are TRBV5-1 and TRBJ2-2; the D is unclear. CDR3 size: 15 residues. Trimming took 1 base from V and 1 from J, leaving 8 bases between them. Germline-derived CDR1 and CDR2 are SGHRS and YFSETQ. The CDR3 DNA is TGCGCCAGCAGCTTGTCGGCCCAGAACACCGGGGAGCTGTTTTTT. It translates to CASSLSAQNTGELFF.

In DNA form, the CDR3 reads TGTGCCAGCAGCCAAAGGAGGAGGAGCTCCTATAATTCACCCCTCCACTTT. This gives the protein CASSQRRRSSYNSPLHF. The chain carries TRBV6-4 and TRBJ1-6, with no clear D. The V gene's germline CDR1 is MRHNA and CDR2 SNTAGT. CDR3 length: 17 amino acids. Trimming left V 6 bases short and J 0 bases short, with 15 bases between.

As for this clone: A read error may account for a junction end that differs from germline. V gene TRBV19 combines with J gene TRBJ2-7; D is unclear. The V gene's germline CDR1 is LNHDA and CDR2 SQIVND (reference sequence). The CDR3 runs 13 residues. CDR3 sequence (DNA): TGTGCCAGTAGTATGGAGAACTCCGACGAGCAGTACTTC. Translating it yields CASSMENSDEQYF.

The chain links TRBV6-6 to TRBJ2-1, with D perhaps matching TRBD1 or TRBD2 (5 bases each). The CDR3 is made up of 15 amino acids. Germline V CDR1 and CDR2: MNHNY, SVGAGI (reference sequence). Trimming shortened V by 5 bases and J by 0 bases, and 11 bases separated the two germline ends. The CDR3, as DNA: TGTGCCAGCAGTCCCCTGGGGGTCTCCTACAATGAGCAGTTCTTC. It codes for CASSPLGVSYNEQFF.

The V call is TRBV7-2, the J call TRBJ2-5; 11 bases are a match to TRBD2. Germline-derived CDR1 and CDR2 are SGHTA and FQGNSA. The CDR3 length is 14 residues. V lost 5 bases, J lost 5 bases, and 4 bases stayed unmatched. The CDR3 nucleotides are TGTGCCAGCAGCAAGGGACTAGCGGTTGAGACCCAGTACTTC. Protein sequence: CASSKGLAVETQYF.

The CDR3 reads CASSTTGGTGELFF. In DNA, the CDR3 is TGTGCCAGTAGTACTACGGGGGGAACCGGGGAGCTGTTTTTT. The chain recombines TRBV19 with TRBJ2-2; 7 nucleotides agree with TRBD2. The CDR3 is made up of 14 amino acids. The V and J ends lost 4 bases and 5 bases, in that order; junction bases with no gene match: 4. Germline values: CDR1 LNHDA, CDR2 SQIVND (reference sequence).

The chain employs TRBV6-6 and TRBJ1-3, with unresolved D. The CDR3 is 16 amino acids. CDR1 is MNHNY and CDR2 is SVGAGI in the germline V gene (reference sequence). V gave up 5 bases and J gave up 2 bases, with 16 bases separating them. The CDR3 DNA sequence: TGTGCCAGCAGTCTCTATGGGGTTTTAGCTGGAAACACCATATATTTT. It is translated as CASSLYGVLAGNTIYF.

This clone has only a few counts. The V call is TRBV28, the J call TRBJ2-3; D is ambiguous. The V end lost 6 bases, the J end lost 8 bases, and 12 bases lay between the germline ends. Germline CDR1 reads MDHEN; CDR2 reads SYDVKM. This CDR3 contains 12 residues. The CDR3 nucleotides read TGTGCCAGCAGATCCTATCTGAGTACGCAGTATTTT. Translated, it gives CASRSYLSTQYF.